This paragraph covers one TCR beta chain sequence. This entry comes from a study of cytomegalovirus exposure and HLA in healthy donors. It was with 60 Vbeta and 13 Jbeta primers that the PCR ran. Assay: immunoSEQ multiplex PCR; the TCRdb copy retains only in-frame clones and omits some. The table has about 160,000 clones, roughly 80% seen once. CDR3 length: 15 amino acids. Trimming cost V 7 bases and J 3 bases, with 15 bases left between them. Looked up from germline, CDR1 is MNHEY and CDR2 is SMNVEV (reference sequence). The sequenced sample was PBMCs. The TCR was taken from a man aged 30 to 45 in good health and CMV-seropositive. V usage is TRBV27 and J usage is TRBJ2-2; D is perhaps TRBD1 (6 bases). In DNA, the CDR3 is TGTGCCAGCAAAAGCAGGGGAATCGACACCGGGGAGCTGTTTTTT. It is translated as CASKSRGIDTGELFF.